This T cell receptor beta chain is from a study of cytotoxic CD8 clonotypes in ibrutinib-treated CLL. General study results and limits: Clonality showed a rise at ibrutinib response that reversed toward baseline at progression. At the start, clonality exceeded age-matched healthy donors and followed circulating CD8+ T-cell counts.

The CDR3 consists of 15 residues. The germline gives CDR1 SEHNR, CDR2 FQNEAQ (reference sequence). V was clipped by 7 bases and J by 5 bases, with 17 bases between them. On this clone: Its antigen is unknown.

Here immunoSEQ multiplex PCR was the method, and the copy in TCRdb shows in-frame clones only, minus some. The profile shows 120,000 to 150,000 clones, approximately 77% of them singletons. The chain recombines TRBV7-9 with TRBJ2-2, with D maybe TRBD2 (6 bases). This receptor was identified in a human donor with chronic lymphocytic leukemia. The material sequenced was PBMCs, taken after 12 months of ibrutinib treatment. CDR3 protein: CASTPGLRGTGELFF. CDR3 nucleotide sequence: TGTGCCAGCACACCGGGACTGAGGGGAACCGGGGAGCTGTTTTTT.